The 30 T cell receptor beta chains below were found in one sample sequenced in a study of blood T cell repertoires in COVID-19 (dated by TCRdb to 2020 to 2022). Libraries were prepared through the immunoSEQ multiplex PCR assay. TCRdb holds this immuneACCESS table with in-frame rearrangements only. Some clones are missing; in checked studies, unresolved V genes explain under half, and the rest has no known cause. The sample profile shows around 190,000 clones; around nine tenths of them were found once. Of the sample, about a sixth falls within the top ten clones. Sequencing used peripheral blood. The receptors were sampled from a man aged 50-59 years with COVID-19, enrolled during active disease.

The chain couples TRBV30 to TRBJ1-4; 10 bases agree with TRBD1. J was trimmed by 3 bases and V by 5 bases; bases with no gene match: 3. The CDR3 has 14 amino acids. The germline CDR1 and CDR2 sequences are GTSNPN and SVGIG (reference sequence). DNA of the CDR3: TGTGCCTGGTGGGGACAGGGGTCTAATGAAAAACTGTTTTTT. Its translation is CAWWGQGSNEKLFF.

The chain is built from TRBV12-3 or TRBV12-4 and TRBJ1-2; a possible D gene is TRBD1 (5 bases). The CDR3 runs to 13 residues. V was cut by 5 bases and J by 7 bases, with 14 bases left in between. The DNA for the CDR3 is TGTGCCAGCAGTCCCTGGGGGGATAGTGGCTACACCTTC. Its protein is CASSPWGDSGYTF.

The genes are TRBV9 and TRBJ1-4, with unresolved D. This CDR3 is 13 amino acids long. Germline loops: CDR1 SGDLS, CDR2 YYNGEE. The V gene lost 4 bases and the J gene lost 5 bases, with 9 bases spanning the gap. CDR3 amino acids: CASSRSGNEKLFF. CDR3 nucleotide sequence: TGTGCCAGCAGCCGATCGGGAAATGAAAAACTGTTTTTT.

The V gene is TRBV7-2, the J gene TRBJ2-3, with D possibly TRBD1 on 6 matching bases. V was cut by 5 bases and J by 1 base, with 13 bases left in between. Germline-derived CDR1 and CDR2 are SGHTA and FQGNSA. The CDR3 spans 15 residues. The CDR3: CASSLTQGGTDTQYF. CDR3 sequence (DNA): TGTGCCAGCAGCCTTACACAGGGCGGCACAGATACGCAGTATTTT. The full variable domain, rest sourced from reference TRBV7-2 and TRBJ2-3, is GAGVSQSPSNKVTEKGKDVELRCDPISGHTALYWYRQSLGQGLEFLIYFQGNSAPDKSGLPSDRFSAERTGGSVSTLTIQRTQQEDSAVYLCASSLTQGGTDTQYFGPGTRLTVL.

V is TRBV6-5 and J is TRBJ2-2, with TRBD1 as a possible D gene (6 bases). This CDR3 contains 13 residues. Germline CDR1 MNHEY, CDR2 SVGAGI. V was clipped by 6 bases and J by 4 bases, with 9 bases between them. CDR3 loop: CASRGQLTGELFF. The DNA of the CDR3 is TGTGCCAGCAGAGGACAGCTCACCGGGGAGCTGTTTTTT.

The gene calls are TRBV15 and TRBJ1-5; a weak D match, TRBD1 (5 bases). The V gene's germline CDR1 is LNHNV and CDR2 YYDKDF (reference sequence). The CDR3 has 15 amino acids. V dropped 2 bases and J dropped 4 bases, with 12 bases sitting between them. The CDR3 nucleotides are TGTGCCACCAGCAGACCCGGAAGGGGTAATCAGCCCCAGCATTTT. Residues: CATSRPGRGNQPQHF.

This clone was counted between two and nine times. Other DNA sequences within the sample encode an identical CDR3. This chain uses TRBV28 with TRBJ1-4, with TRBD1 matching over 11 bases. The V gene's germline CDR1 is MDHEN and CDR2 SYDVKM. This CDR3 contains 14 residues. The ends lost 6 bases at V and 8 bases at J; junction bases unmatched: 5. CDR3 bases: TGTGCCAGCAGCTTGGACAGGGGGCGAGAAAAACTGTTTTTT. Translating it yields CASSLDRGREKLFF.

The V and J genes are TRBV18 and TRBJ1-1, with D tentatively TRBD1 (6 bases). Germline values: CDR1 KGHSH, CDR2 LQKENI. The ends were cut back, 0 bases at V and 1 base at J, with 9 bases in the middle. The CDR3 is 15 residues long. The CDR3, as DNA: TGTGCCAGCTCACCACCGAACAGGGAGAACACTGAAGCTTTCTTT. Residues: CASSPPNRENTEAFF. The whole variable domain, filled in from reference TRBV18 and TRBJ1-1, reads NAGVMQNPRHLVRRRGQEARLRCSPMKGHSHVYWYRQLPEEGLKFMVYLQKENIIDESGMPKERFSAEFPKEGPSILRIQQVVRGDSAAYFCASSPPNRENTEAFFGQGTRLTVV.

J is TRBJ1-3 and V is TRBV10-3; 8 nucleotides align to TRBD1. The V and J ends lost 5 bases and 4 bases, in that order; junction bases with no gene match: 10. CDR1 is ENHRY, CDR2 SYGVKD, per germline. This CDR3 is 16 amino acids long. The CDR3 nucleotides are TGTGCCATCAGTCCAGGACAGGGTGTGAGGGGAAACACCATATATTTT. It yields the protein CAISPGQGVRGNTIYF.

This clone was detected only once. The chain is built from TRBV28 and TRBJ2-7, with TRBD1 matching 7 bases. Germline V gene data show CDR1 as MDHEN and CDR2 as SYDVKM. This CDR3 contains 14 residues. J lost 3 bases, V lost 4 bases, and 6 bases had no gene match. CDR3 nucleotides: TGTGCCAGCAGTTCGGGACAGCCGAGCTACGAGCAGTACTTC. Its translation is CASSSGQPSYEQYF.

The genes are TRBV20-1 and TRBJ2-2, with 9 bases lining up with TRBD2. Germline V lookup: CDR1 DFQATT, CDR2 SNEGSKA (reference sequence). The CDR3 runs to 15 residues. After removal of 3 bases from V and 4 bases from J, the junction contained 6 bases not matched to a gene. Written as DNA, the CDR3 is TGCAGTGCTAGTGAGCGGGGGGTGGCCACCGGGGAGCTGTTTTTT. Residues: CSASERGVATGELFF.

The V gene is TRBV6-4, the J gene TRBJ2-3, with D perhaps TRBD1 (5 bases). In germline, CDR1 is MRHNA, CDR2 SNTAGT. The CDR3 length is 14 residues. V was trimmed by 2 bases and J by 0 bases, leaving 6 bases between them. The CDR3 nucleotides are TGTGCCAGCAGTGACGGACATAGCACAGATACGCAGTATTTT. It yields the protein CASSDGHSTDTQYF.

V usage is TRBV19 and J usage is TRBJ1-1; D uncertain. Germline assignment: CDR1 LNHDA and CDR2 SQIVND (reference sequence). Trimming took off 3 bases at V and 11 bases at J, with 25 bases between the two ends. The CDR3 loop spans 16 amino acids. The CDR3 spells CASSIWFFVGRPVAFF. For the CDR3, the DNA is TGTGCCAGTAGTATTTGGTTTTTCGTGGGCCGGCCGGTGGCTTTCTTT.

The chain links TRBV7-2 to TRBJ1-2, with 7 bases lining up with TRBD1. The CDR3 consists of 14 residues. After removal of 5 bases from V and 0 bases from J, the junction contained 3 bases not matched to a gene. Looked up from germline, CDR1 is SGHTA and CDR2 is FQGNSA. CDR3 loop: CASSPTGTNYGYTF. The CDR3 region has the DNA TGTGCCAGCAGCCCGACAGGGACTAACTATGGCTACACCTTC. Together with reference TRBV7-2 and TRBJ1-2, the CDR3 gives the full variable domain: GAGVSQSPSNKVTEKGKDVELRCDPISGHTALYWYRQSLGQGLEFLIYFQGNSAPDKSGLPSDRFSAERTGGSVSTLTIQRTQQEDSAVYLCASSPTGTNYGYTFGSGTRLTVV.

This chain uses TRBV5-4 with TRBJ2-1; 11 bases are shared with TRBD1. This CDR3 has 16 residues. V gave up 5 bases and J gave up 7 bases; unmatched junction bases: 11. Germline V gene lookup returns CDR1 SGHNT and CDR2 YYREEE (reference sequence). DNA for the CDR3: TGTGCCAGCAGGGAAACTCGGGACAGGGGGGGGAATGAGCAGTTCTTC. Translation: CASRETRDRGGNEQFF.

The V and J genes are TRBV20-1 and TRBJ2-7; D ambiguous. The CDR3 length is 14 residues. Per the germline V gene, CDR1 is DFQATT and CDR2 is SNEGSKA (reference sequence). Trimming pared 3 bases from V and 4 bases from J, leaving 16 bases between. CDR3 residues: CSASSGGPDYEQYF. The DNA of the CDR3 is TGCAGTGCTAGTTCCGGCGGCCCCGATTACGAGCAGTACTTC.

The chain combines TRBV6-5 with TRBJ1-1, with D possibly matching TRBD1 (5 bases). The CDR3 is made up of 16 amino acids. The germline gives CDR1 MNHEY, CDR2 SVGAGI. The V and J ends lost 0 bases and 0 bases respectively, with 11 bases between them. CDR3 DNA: TGTGCCAGCAGTTACTCGTTTCGGGGGTTGAACACTGAAGCTTTCTTT. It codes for CASSYSFRGLNTEAFF.

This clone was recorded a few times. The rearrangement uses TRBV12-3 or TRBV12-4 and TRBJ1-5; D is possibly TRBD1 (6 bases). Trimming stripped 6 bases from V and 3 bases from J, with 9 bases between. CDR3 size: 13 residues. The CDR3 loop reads CASRDRNNQPQHF. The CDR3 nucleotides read TGTGCCAGCAGAGACAGGAACAATCAGCCCCAGCATTTT.

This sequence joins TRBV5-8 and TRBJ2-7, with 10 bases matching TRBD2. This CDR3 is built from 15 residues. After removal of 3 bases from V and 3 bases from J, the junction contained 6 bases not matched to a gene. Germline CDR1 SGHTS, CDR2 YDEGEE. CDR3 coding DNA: TGTGCCAGCAGCTGGCGCCTAGCGGGAGTCTACGAGCAGTACTTC. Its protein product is CASSWRLAGVYEQYF.

The CDR3 region is CASSEGLAAYNEQFF. In DNA, the CDR3 is TGTGCCAGCAGCGAGGGACTAGCCGCATACAATGAGCAGTTCTTC. This chain joins TRBV7-9 and TRBJ2-1; 9 nucleotides line up with TRBD2. The length of the CDR3 is 15 residues. The V gene end was trimmed by 5 bases and the J gene end by 4 bases; junction bases not matched to a gene: 6. CDR1 SEHNR and CDR2 FQNEAQ come from the germline V gene (reference sequence).

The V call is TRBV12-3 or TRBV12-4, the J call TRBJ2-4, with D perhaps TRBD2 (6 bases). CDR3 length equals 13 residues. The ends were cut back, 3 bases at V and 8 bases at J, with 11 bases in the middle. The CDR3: CASSFRGTDIQYF. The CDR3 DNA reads TGTGCCAGCAGTTTTCGGGGGACGGACATTCAGTACTTC.

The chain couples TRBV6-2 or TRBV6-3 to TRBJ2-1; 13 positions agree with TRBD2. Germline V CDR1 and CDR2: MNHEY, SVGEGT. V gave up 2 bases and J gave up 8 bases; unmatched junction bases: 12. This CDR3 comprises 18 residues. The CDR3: CASSYARSGTSGEDEQFF. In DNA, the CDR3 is TGTGCCAGCAGTTACGCCAGGTCCGGGACTAGCGGGGAGGATGAGCAGTTCTTC.

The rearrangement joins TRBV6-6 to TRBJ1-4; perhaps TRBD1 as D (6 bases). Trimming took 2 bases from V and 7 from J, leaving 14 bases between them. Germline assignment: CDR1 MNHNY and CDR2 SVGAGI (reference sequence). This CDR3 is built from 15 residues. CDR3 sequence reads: CASSYGARTVEKLFF. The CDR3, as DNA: TGTGCCAGCAGTTACGGGGCCCGGACAGTTGAAAAACTGTTTTTT.

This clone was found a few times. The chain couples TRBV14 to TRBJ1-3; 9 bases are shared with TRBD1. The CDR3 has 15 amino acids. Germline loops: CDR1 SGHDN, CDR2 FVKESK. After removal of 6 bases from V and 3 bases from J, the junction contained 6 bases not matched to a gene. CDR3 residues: CASSLTGGGGNTIYF. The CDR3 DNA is TGTGCCAGCAGTCTCACAGGGGGCGGTGGAAACACCATATATTTT.

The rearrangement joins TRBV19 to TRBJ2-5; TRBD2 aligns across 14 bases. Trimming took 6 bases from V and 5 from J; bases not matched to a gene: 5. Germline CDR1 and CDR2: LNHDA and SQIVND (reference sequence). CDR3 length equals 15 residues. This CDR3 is CASSGTSGSGETQYF. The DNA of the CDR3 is TGTGCCAGTAGCGGGACTAGCGGGAGCGGGGAGACCCAGTACTTC.

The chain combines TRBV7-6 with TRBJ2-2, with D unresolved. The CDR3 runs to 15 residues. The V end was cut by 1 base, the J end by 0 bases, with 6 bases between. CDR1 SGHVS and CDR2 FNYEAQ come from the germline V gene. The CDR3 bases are TGTGCCAGCAGCTTAGGACAAGCGAACACCGGGGAGCTGTTTTTT. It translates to CASSLGQANTGELFF.

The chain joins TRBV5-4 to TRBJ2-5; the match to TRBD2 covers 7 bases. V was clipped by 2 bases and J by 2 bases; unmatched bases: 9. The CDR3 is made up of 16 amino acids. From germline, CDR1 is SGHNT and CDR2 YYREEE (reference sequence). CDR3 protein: CASSLPGSGRQETQYF. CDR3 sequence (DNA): TGTGCCAGCAGCTTACCCGGTAGCGGGCGGCAAGAGACCCAGTACTTC.

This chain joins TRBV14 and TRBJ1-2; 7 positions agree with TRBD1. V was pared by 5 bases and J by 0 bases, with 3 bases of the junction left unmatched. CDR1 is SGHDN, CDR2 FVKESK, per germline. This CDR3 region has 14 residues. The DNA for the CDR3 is TGTGCCAGCAGCAACGACAGGGCTAACTATGGCTACACCTTC. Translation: CASSNDRANYGYTF.

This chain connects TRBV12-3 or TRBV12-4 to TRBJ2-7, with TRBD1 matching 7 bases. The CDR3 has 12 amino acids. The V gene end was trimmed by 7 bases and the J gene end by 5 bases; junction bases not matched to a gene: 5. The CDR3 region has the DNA TGTGCCAGCACCGTGACAGGGAACGAGCAGTACTTC. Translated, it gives CASTVTGNEQYF.

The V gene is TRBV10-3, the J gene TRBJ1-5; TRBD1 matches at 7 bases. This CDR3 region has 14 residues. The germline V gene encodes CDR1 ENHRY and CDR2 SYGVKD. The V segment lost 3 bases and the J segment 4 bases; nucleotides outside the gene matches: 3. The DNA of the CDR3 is TGTGCCATCAGTGAAACGGACAGGAATCAGCCCCAGCATTTT. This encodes CAISETDRNQPQHF.